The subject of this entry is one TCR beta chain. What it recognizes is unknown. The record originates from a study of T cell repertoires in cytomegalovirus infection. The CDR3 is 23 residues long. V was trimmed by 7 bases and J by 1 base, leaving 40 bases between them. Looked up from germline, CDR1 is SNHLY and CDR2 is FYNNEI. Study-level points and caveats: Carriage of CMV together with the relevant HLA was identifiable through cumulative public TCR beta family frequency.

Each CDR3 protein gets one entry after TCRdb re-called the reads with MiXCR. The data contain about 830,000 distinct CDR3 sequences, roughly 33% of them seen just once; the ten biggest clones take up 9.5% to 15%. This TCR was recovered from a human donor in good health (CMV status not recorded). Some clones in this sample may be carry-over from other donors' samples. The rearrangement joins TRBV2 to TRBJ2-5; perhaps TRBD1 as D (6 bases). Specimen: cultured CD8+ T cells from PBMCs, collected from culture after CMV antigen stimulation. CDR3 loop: CASTGSRGHGLSGEDRFQETQYF. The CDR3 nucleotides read TGTGCCAGCACGGGAAGTAGGGGACATGGACTGAGCGGCGAGGATCGCTTCCAAGAGACCCAGTACTTC.